The 10 T cell receptor beta chains below were found in one sample sequenced in a study of immune evolution from preneoplasia to lung adenocarcinoma (dated by TCRdb to 2020 to 2022). The method behind the library was the immunoSEQ multiplex PCR assay. Imported from immuneACCESS, the table was reduced by TCRdb to in-frame sequences with V and J called. These copies leave out some clones; in studies compared against another copy, an unresolved V gene accounts for under half, and the cause of the remainder is not known. This sample holds tens of thousands of clones; 70% to 85% were observed only once. The top ten clonotypes cover about 4.3% of the sample. Sequencing used FFPE invasive lung adenocarcinoma tissue. Reading the label with the study, this specimen's cell subset or site is: frankly invasive lung adenocarcinoma (ADC). These TCRs come from a person in their 60s with lung adenocarcinoma.

J is TRBJ2-1 and V is TRBV19, with 8 bases fitting TRBD2. J gave up 3 bases and V 5 bases, and 3 bases lay outside the gene matches. The CDR3 contains 14 residues. Germline V gene sequence: CDR1 LNHDA, CDR2 SQIVND (reference sequence). DNA of the CDR3: TGTGCCAGTAGTTCGCTAGCGGGCTACAATGAGCAGTTCTTC. Translating gives CASSSLAGYNEQFF.

The V and J genes are TRBV28 and TRBJ2-1; possibly TRBD2 for D (6 bases). The CDR3 is 13 amino acids. Germline CDR1 is MDHEN and CDR2 is SYDVKM. V was clipped by 7 bases and J by 3 bases, with 10 bases between them. The CDR3 loop is CASTPEGYNEQFF. The DNA of the CDR3 is TGTGCCAGCACCCCGGAGGGCTACAATGAGCAGTTCTTC.

The CDR3 coding sequence is TGTGCCAGCAGAACACAGGGGAAGAACACTGAAGCTTTCTTT. It encodes CASRTQGKNTEAFF. This sequence joins TRBV6-6 and TRBJ1-1; 7 nucleotides align to TRBD1. Germline V gives CDR1 MNHNY, CDR2 SVGAGI (reference sequence). Germline trimming cut 6 bases from V and 1 base from J; bases unmatched to any gene: 5. This CDR3 spans 14 amino acids.

The chain uses TRBV5-1 and TRBJ2-1, with D perhaps assigned TRBD1 or TRBD2 (5 bases each). Per the germline V gene, CDR1 is SGHRS and CDR2 is YFSETQ. This CDR3 is 13 amino acids long. Trimming cost V 3 bases and J 6 bases, with 10 bases left between them. CDR3 nucleotides: TGCGCCAGCAGCTGGGACCCTGGCAATGAGCAGTTCTTC. Translated: CASSWDPGNEQFF.

The chain has TRBV5-4 and TRBJ2-3, with 13 nucleotides matching TRBD2. J lost 6 bases, V lost 4 bases, and 5 bases had no gene match. Germline assignment: CDR1 SGHNT and CDR2 YYREEE (reference sequence). This CDR3 region has 15 residues. The CDR3, as DNA: TGTGCCAGCAGCAAACTAGCGGGAGGGCCTGATACGCAGTATTTT. It codes for CASSKLAGGPDTQYF.

V is TRBV18 and J is TRBJ2-7, with unresolved D. Germline-derived CDR1 and CDR2 are KGHSH and LQKENI. This CDR3 has 11 residues. With 3 bases removed from V and 2 bases from J, the gap between germline ends came to 2 bases. CDR3 region: CASSPAYEQYF. As DNA, the CDR3 is TGTGCCAGCTCACCCGCCTACGAGCAGTACTTC. The full variable domain, its missing parts supplied by reference TRBV18 and TRBJ2-7, is NAGVMQNPRHLVRRRGQEARLRCSPMKGHSHVYWYRQLPEEGLKFMVYLQKENIIDESGMPKERFSAEFPKEGPSILRIQQVVRGDSAAYFCASSPAYEQYFGPGTRLTVT.

The chain links TRBV7-9 to TRBJ1-3; D gene unclear. Germline V CDR1 and CDR2: SEHNR, FQNEAQ (reference sequence). The CDR3 length is 15 residues. The germline V and J ends were trimmed by 6 bases and 0 bases, with 12 bases remaining between them. The CDR3, as DNA: TGTGCCAGCAGTCACACAATCTTCTCTGGAAACACCATATATTTT. Translating gives CASSHTIFSGNTIYF.

The genes are TRBV7-2 and TRBJ2-3, with a weak D call TRBD1 (6 bases). The V end lost 1 base, the J end lost 4 bases, and 9 bases lay between the germline ends. The CDR3 has 14 amino acids. The V gene's germline CDR1 is SGHTA and CDR2 FQGNSA. CDR3 residues: CASSLDQGSDTQYF. CDR3 bases: TGTGCCAGCAGCTTAGATCAGGGGTCAGATACGCAGTATTTT.

This chain connects TRBV5-5 to TRBJ2-3, with D perhaps matching TRBD1 or TRBD2 (5 bases each). The CDR3 loop spans 13 amino acids. V was shortened by 3 bases and J by 8 bases, with 13 bases between the two germline ends. Germline V CDR1 and CDR2: SGHKS, YYEKEE (reference sequence). CDR3 residues: CASSWDPQTTQYF. The CDR3 nucleotides are TGTGCCAGCAGCTGGGACCCACAGACTACGCAGTATTTT.

J is TRBJ2-2 and V is TRBV6-6, with a tentative D call TRBD1 (5 bases). CDR3 length: 14 residues. V lost 3 bases and J lost 7, with 12 bases in between. Per the germline V gene, CDR1 is MNHNY and CDR2 is SVGAGI (reference sequence). The CDR3 sequence: CASSYLGADGELFF. As DNA, the CDR3 is TGTGCCAGCAGTTATCTAGGGGCGGACGGGGAGCTGTTTTTT.